This T cell receptor (beta chain) was sequenced for a study of CD8 T cells in ankylosing spondylitis. With respect to this clonotype: Its antigen is still unknown.

This CDR3 is 15 amino acids long. Trimming removed 4 bases at V and 8 bases at J, with 18 bases between. CDR1 is SGHRS, CDR2 YFSETQ, per germline. Findings and limits, study-wide: Relatively scarce in peripheral blood, disease-linked clones were CD8+. What seemed typical of ankylosing spondylitis blood was a TCR beta motif built from roughly eight highly homologous variants. Disease-linked clones reportedly concentrated significantly in matched ankylosing spondylitis synovial fluid.

Library preparation for TCR beta used quantitative 5'-RACE with molecular barcodes. TCRdb itself ran the 5' RACE reads through MiXCR, one entry per CDR3 protein. The profile shows around 39,000 distinct CDR3 sequences, 16% of them singletons. The TCR sequence derives from a male donor with ankylosing spondylitis or in good health (not recorded which). The chain carries TRBV5-1 and TRBJ1-4, with a tentative D call TRBD1 (5 bases). The sample comprised blood. This CDR3 is CASSLGHPEEEKLFF. CDR3 in DNA: TGCGCCAGCAGCCTCGGACATCCCGAGGAGGAAAAACTGTTTTTT.